This TCR beta chain was profiled in a study of early T cells in non-severe SARS-CoV-2 infection. Trimming took off 3 bases at V and 7 bases at J, with 22 bases between the two ends. CDR1 DFQATT and CDR2 SNEGSKA come from the germline V gene (reference sequence). The CDR3 runs 16 residues. This clonotype was seen repeatedly, ten times or more. Individually, cDNA molecules had unique molecular identifiers attached to them. One entry per CDR3 protein, called by TCRdb with MiXCR from the 5' RACE reads. The profile shows 56,000 or so distinct CDR3 sequences, less than 15% of them singletons. The specimen was whole blood, collected at baseline. The rearrangement links TRBV20-1 to TRBJ2-1; D is perhaps TRBD1 or TRBD2 (6 bases each). The TCR sequence derives from an adult who was a healthcare worker with PCR-confirmed SARS-CoV-2 infection or an uninfected control (not recorded which). The CDR3 nucleotides read TGCAGTGCTAGCCGACACCACAGGGAGGTTCTGAATGAGCAGTTCTTC. Protein: CSASRHHREVLNEQFF.